This entry lists 20 T cell receptor beta chains sequenced from one sample in a study of T cells in Graves' hyperthyroidism and ophthalmopathy. Regions amplified from RNA transcripts were the TCR beta CDR3 regions. The TCR CDR3 was amplified in a first-round RT-PCR using the HTBI primer set. TCRdb reprocessed the multiplex PCR reads via MiXCR and lists one record per CDR3 protein. Of 620,000 or so distinct CDR3 sequences listed, around 15% are singletons. The sample taken for sequencing was blood. The receptor set was obtained from a woman aged 50 to 60 with Graves' ophthalmopathy.

This clonotype was recorded at least ten times. V is TRBV6-2 or TRBV6-3 and J is TRBJ2-1, with 13 bases identical to TRBD2. Unmatched junction bases numbered 10, after V lost 11 bases and J lost 6 bases. Germline V lookup: CDR1 MNHEY, CDR2 SVGEGT. CDR3 length: 15 residues. The CDR3 region is CAARTSGSNGNEQFF. Here the CDR3 DNA reads TGTGCCGCCAGGACTAGCGGGAGTAATGGCAATGAGCAGTTCTTC.

This chain joins TRBV14 and TRBJ2-2, with D perhaps matching TRBD2 (5 bases). This CDR3 comprises 15 residues. V was pared by 3 bases and J by 1 base, with 9 bases between. Germline CDR1 reads SGHDN; CDR2 reads FVKESK. CDR3 DNA sequence: TGTGCCAGCAGCCAGGCAGGAGGGAACACCGGGGAGCTGTTTTTT. Its protein product is CASSQAGGNTGELFF.

As regards this clonotype: The junction departs from the called germline gene at one end, perhaps through a read error. The J gene is TRBJ2-7, the V gene TRBV7-7; D remains unclear. This CDR3 has 13 residues. Germline V gives CDR1 SSHAT, CDR2 FNYEAQ (reference sequence). In DNA, the CDR3 is TGTGCTAGCAGCTTAGGGATCGGATACGAGCAGTACTTC. Translation: CASSLGIGYEQYF.

A word on this clonotype: The junction differs from germline at one of its ends, possibly a read error. The chain links TRBV6-2 or TRBV6-3 to TRBJ2-1, with 8 bases that match TRBD2. Germline V gene lookup returns CDR1 MNHEY and CDR2 SVGEGT. The CDR3 is 17 residues long. DNA of the CDR3: TGTGCCAGCAGTTTCCTCACCGGGGGGGGAAACTACAATAAGCAGTTCTTC. Translated, it gives CASSFLTGGGNYNKQFF.

This clonotype has at least ten counts. This chain links TRBV20-1 with TRBJ1-5; D remains unclear. Deletions cut 1 base from V and 5 bases from J, with 15 bases between. Germline-derived CDR1 and CDR2 are DFQATT and SNEGSKA (reference sequence). The CDR3 is 15 residues long. CDR3 sequence: CSARANRGWDQPQHF. In DNA, the CDR3 is TGCAGTGCTAGAGCCAACCGGGGATGGGATCAGCCCCAGCATTTT.

This clonotype was counted many times. The genes are TRBV30 and TRBJ2-7; 7 positions agree with TRBD1. CDR1 and CDR2 (germline): GTSNPN, SVGIG (reference sequence). V trimming: 0 bases; J trimming: 6 bases; junction bases outside the gene matches: 5. The CDR3 contains 13 residues. CDR3 sequence reads: CAWSVGGRGEQYF. The CDR3 DNA sequence: TGTGCCTGGAGTGTAGGGGGCAGGGGCGAGCAGTACTTC.

This clonotype was found many times. For the CDR3, the DNA is TGCAGTGCCCCACCGGTGAGGGGAAGGTTCAACGTCCTGACTTTC. It specifies CSAPPVRGRFNVLTF. The gene calls are TRBV20-1 and TRBJ2-6; either TRBD1 or TRBD2 may supply D (5 bases each). CDR1 DFQATT and CDR2 SNEGSKA come from the germline V gene (reference sequence). This CDR3 region has 15 residues. Trimming stripped 6 bases from V and 9 bases from J, with 21 bases between.

This clonotype was recorded many times. The chain carries TRBV9 and TRBJ2-1; D is perhaps TRBD1 (6 bases). CDR3 length: 13 amino acids. Germline loops: CDR1 SGDLS, CDR2 YYNGEE. V lost 0 bases to trimming and J lost 7 bases, with 8 bases between them. CDR3 in DNA: TGTGCCAGCAGCGTAGAGGGGGAAAATGAGCAGTTCTTC. Its translation: CASSVEGENEQFF.

This chain joins TRBV7-9 and TRBJ1-6, with a possible D match to TRBD1 (6 bases). Germline CDR1 is SEHNR and CDR2 is FQNEAQ (reference sequence). CDR3 length equals 15 residues. V lost 1 base to trimming and J lost 8 bases, with 12 bases between them. The DNA for the CDR3 is TGTGCCAGCAGCTTAGTACAGGGAGGAGATTCACCCCTCCACTTT. Encoded protein: CASSLVQGGDSPLHF.

There are many counts of this clonotype. The V and J genes are TRBV6-2 or TRBV6-3 and TRBJ2-7, with D hard to call. This CDR3 comprises 12 residues. Germline CDR1 is MNHEY and CDR2 is SVGEGT. V dropped 6 bases and J dropped 0 bases, with 6 bases sitting between them. CDR3 nucleotides: TGTGCCAGCAGAGGCGACTCCTACGAGCAGTACTTC. The encoded protein is CASRGDSYEQYF.

This clonotype was seen repeatedly, ten times or more. The rearrangement uses TRBV7-3 and TRBJ2-1, with TRBD1 identical over 8 bases. V was clipped by 5 bases and J by 6 bases; unmatched bases: 15. Germline loops: CDR1 SGHTA, CDR2 FQGTGA. The CDR3 runs to 17 residues. Written as DNA, the CDR3 is TGTGCCAGCAGCCATAGATCTCCAGGGGGCCTTATCAATGAGCAGTTCTTC. Protein: CASSHRSPGGLINEQFF.

This clonotype has ten or more counts. The chain recombines TRBV6-1 with TRBJ1-2; D call uncertain. Trimming left V 4 bases short and J 4 bases short, with 7 bases between. Germline-derived CDR1 and CDR2 are MNHNS and SASEGT. The CDR3 runs to 12 residues. For the CDR3, the DNA is TGTGCCAGCAGTGCCGGGGTCTATGGCTACACCTTC. It yields the protein CASSAGVYGYTF.

This clonotype was seen at least ten times. The rearrangement links TRBV28 to TRBJ1-2; TRBD1 agrees at 9 bases. The junction had 12 bases not matched to a gene; V was cut back by 6 bases and J by 4 bases. The CDR3 loop spans 16 amino acids. Germline V gene sequence: CDR1 MDHEN, CDR2 SYDVKM. The chain's CDR3 is CASSHLPGQGTYGYTF. The CDR3 coding sequence is TGTGCCAGCAGCCACCTACCGGGACAGGGTACCTATGGCTACACCTTC.

The rearrangement uses TRBV6-1 and TRBJ1-4; D is unresolved. The CDR3 has 16 amino acids. Germline V gene lookup returns CDR1 MNHNS and CDR2 SASEGT. Trimming took off 6 bases at V and 3 bases at J, with 17 bases between the two ends. CDR3 loop: CASRRRATPANEKLFF. The DNA for the CDR3 is TGTGCCAGCAGAAGAAGGGCCACACCGGCTAATGAAAAACTGTTTTTT.

This clonotype was recorded many times. The chain joins TRBV20-1 to TRBJ2-5; a weak D match, TRBD1 (5 bases). Trimming removed 0 bases from V and 1 base from J, with 12 bases in between. Germline CDR1 reads DFQATT; CDR2 reads SNEGSKA (reference sequence). The CDR3 contains 15 residues. The CDR3 coding sequence is TGCAGTGCTAGAGAGGCAGGGCTAATCCAAGAGACCCAGTACTTC. Protein product: CSAREAGLIQETQYF.

The sample holds a few counts of this clonotype. This rearrangement joins TRBV19 to TRBJ1-2, with a possible D match to TRBD1 (6 bases). The CDR3 covers 15 residues. V was shortened by 5 bases and J by 4 bases, with 17 bases between the two germline ends. The germline V gene has CDR1 LNHDA and CDR2 SQIVND (reference sequence). CDR3 region: CASSSYRDTFYGYTF. The CDR3 DNA sequence: TGTGCCAGTAGTTCGTACCGGGACACCTTCTATGGCTACACCTTC.

The sample holds a few counts of this clonotype. This may be a read error: a much more frequent sequence differs by one nucleotide. The rearrangement links TRBV28 to TRBJ2-3; 7 bases fit TRBD2. With 6 bases clipped from V and 0 bases from J, the junction kept 21 bases outside the gene matches. CDR1 and CDR2 from the germline V gene are MDHEN and SYDVKM. The CDR3 is made up of 20 amino acids. CDR3 protein: CASRRRSGTNGRPSTDTQYF. Here the CDR3 DNA reads TGTGCCAGCAGACGCCGTTCCGGGACTAACGGGAGGCCCAGCACAGATACGCAGTATTTT.

With regard to this clonotype: Since a much larger clone is just one base distant, this may be a read error. The V and J genes are TRBV9 and TRBJ2-1; D is ambiguous. The CDR3 loop spans 15 amino acids. Germline assignment: CDR1 SGDLS and CDR2 YYNGEE. V was shortened by 3 bases and J by 5 bases, with 15 bases between the two germline ends. The CDR3 reads CASSAAQFQNNEQFF. DNA of the CDR3: TGTGCCAGCAGCGCAGCTCAGTTCCAGAACAATGAGCAGTTCTTC.

This clonotype was observed many times. Written as DNA, the CDR3 is TGTGCCAGCAGTGAAGCGCAACTAGCGGGCGGATACGAGCAGTACTTC. Amino acid sequence: CASSEAQLAGGYEQYF. The V gene is TRBV6-1, the J gene TRBJ2-7, with TRBD2 matching over 9 bases. J lost 4 bases, V lost 0 bases, and 7 bases had no gene match. This CDR3 is 16 amino acids long. From germline, CDR1 is MNHNS and CDR2 SASEGT.

This clonotype was seen only a few times. The chain has TRBV5-1 and TRBJ2-1; a possible D gene is TRBD2 (5 bases). The CDR3 length is 14 residues. Trimming took off 5 bases at V and 5 bases at J, with 14 bases between the two ends. CDR1 is SGHRS, CDR2 YFSETQ, per germline. In nucleotides, the CDR3 is TGCGCCAGCAGTGAGGCGGGCAGTCACAATGAGCAGTTCTTC. Translation: CASSEAGSHNEQFF.